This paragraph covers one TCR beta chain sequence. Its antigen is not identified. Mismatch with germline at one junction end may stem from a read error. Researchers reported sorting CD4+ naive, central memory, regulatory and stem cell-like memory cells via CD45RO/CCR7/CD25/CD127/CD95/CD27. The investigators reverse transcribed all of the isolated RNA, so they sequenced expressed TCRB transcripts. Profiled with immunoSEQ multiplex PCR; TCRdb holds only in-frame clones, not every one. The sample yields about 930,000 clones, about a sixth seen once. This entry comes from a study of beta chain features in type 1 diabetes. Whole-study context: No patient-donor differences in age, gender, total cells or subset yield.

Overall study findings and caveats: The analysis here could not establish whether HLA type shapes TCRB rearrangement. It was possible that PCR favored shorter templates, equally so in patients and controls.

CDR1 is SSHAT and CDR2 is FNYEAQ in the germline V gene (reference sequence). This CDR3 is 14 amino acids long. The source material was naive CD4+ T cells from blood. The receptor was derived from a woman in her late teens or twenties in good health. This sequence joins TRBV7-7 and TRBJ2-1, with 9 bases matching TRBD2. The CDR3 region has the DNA TGTGCTAGCAGCCCGCGGGAGGGCCGCAATGAGCAGTTCTTC. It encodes CASSPREGRNEQFF.